This T cell receptor (beta chain) comes out of a study of shared clonotypes between healthy human individuals. Findings of the study overall: The diversity represented, both genetic and in exposure history, was limited by few donors. It was only blood that was sampled, and tissue repertoires likely differ.

The donors, healthy adults who were HIV-negative, had experienced no recent acute infections or vaccinations. Worth noting for this clone: Its target is unknown.

Deletions cut 4 bases from V and 6 bases from J, with 14 bases between. The CDR3 sequence is 14 residues long. Germline lookup yields CDR1 SGDLS and CDR2 YYNGEE. Measured with immunoSEQ multiplex PCR; TCRdb has only the in-frame clones, and not every one. The top ten hold approximately 12% of the sample, which has some 470,000 clones, over 60% seen once. This TCR came from a woman aged 40 to 50 in good health. Some clones in this sample may be carry-over from other donors' samples. V and J are TRBV9 and TRBJ2-1; D is uncertain. Sequenced input: PBMCs. The CDR3 sequence is CASSPRTWGNEQFF. The CDR3 nucleotides are TGTGCCAGCAGCCCGAGGACGTGGGGCAATGAGCAGTTCTTC.